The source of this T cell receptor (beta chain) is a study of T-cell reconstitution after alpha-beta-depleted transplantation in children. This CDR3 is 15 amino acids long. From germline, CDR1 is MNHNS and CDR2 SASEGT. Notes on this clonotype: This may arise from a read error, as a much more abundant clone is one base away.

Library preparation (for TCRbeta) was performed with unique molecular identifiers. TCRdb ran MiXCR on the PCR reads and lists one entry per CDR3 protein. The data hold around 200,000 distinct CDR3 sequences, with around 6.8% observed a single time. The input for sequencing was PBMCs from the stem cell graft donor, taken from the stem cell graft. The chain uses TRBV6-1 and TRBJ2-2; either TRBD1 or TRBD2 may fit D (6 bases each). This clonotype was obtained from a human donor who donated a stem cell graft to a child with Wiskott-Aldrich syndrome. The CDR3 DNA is TGTGCCAGCAGGGGGGGCCTTTTGAACACCGTGGAGCTGTTTTTT. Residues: CASRGGLLNTVELFF.